The source of this TCR beta chain is a study of CD8+CD57+ T cells in acquired aplastic anemia. The wider study: Roughly 3.2 ug was the average amount of DNA from sorted CD4+ and CD8+ cells. Study results and limitations: Patients and controls shared approximately 30 CD8+ CDR3 sequences.

This clonotype turned up a few times. The antigen remains unidentified. Researchers used genomic DNA as the template to profile TCR beta VDJ and CDR3. TCRdb itself ran the reads through MiXCR, one entry per CDR3 protein. This sample yields some 130,000 distinct CDR3 sequences, of which 48% are seen a single time; about 2.5% belongs to the top ten. V was pared by 3 bases and J by 2 bases, with 1 base of the junction left unmatched. Germline V lookup: CDR1 KGHDR, CDR2 SFDVKD. The CDR3 is 15 residues long. Material for sequencing was sorted CD4+, CD8+, or CD8+CD57+ T cells (not recorded which) from PBMCs. V and J are TRBV24-1 and TRBJ2-7; 12 nucleotides line up with TRBD2. The clonotype originates from a human donor in good health, serving as a control. The CDR3 protein is CATSDASGGAYEQYF. Here the CDR3 DNA reads TGTGCCACCAGTGATGCTAGCGGGGGGGCCTACGAGCAGTACTTC.